This T cell receptor (beta chain) was obtained from a study of T cells in Graves' hyperthyroidism and ophthalmopathy. Whole-study results and caveats: Ophthalmopathy could be told apart from stable hyperthyroidism with a 13 V-J model. Most clonotypes expanded in the thyroid (above 0.001) were also present in blood.

The source material, RNA transcripts, was used to amplify TCR beta CDR3 regions. A first-round RT-PCR of the TCR CDR3 used the HTBI primer set. MiXCR was run by TCRdb on the multiplex PCR reads, yielding one entry per CDR3 protein. The sample consists of 450,000 to 700,000 distinct CDR3 sequences, 40% to 55% of them appearing once. This CDR3 spans 16 amino acids. Deletions cut 4 bases from V and 2 bases from J, with 15 bases between. Germline V CDR1 and CDR2: SGHRS, YFSETQ. This clonotype was observed many times. Its specificity is unknown. This TCR was sampled from an adult woman with Graves' disease, either hyperthyroidism or ophthalmopathy (not recorded which). The chain joins TRBV5-1 to TRBJ2-2; D may be TRBD2 (6 bases). The sample comprised peripheral blood or thyroid tissue (not recorded which). In DNA, the CDR3 is TGCGCCAGCAGCCCCAGAACTAGCTTCAACACCGGGGAGCTGTTTTTT. This sequence encodes CASSPRTSFNTGELFF.